This T cell receptor beta chain was retrieved from a study of cytomegalovirus exposure and HLA in healthy donors (dated by TCRdb to about 2017). Context from the whole study: An earlier analysis of some 500 of the donors reported roughly 300 Gb of sequence data and about 100 million unique TCR beta sequences from 150 million to 200 million T cells. Roughly 310 gigabases of sequencing data and around 87 million unique TCR sequences were included in an early release covering about 600 HLA-typed donors. Of the 300 to 450 genotyped donors, more than 75% were placed in the genetic ancestry cluster associated with self-reported Caucasian donors. The study aimed to test whether signatures of past pathogen exposure could be identified by cataloging public T cell receptors. The T cell repertoires of several hundred subjects were profiled by immunosequencing and related to cytomegalovirus serostatus. In addition to the first cohort of 666 subjects, a separate validation cohort of 120 different subjects was used. To predict cytomegalovirus infection status, the study brought together high-throughput TCR immunosequencing, statistical association of individual TCRs with disease status, and machine learning. A later analysis re-analyzed previously published TCR beta repertoires from 500 to 700 donors and added high-resolution HLA genotyping to study TCR occurrence patterns. In the later analysis, no new phenotypic data were used to find candidate immune exposures; instead, reliance was placed on TCR beta sequences and their occurrence across donors. To decide whether each TCR beta V gene segment behaved as functional or pseudogenic, an earlier analysis of fewer than 750 of the donors relied on high-throughput TCR beta sequencing. Donor age, sex, ethnicity and CMV serostatus were compiled together with the repertoire data. A later genetic analysis used genome-wide SNP genotypes for about 60% of the roughly 700 donors, treating that subset as a discovery cohort. All discovery cohort repertoires had been generated using a single sequencing platform. HLA typing included class I and class II loci at four-digit resolution. The number of typed donors differed by locus: roughly 629-640 for A, B, C, DRB1 and DQB1; roughly 510 for DQA1; 606 for DPA1; and 400 to 480 for DPB1. Because of strong linkage in the cohort, roughly five DR-DQ haplotypes were treated as single units for association and clustering. Across approximately 400 genotyped donors of the cohort, an average of about 250,000 unique TCR beta nucleotide sequences per donor were sequenced, and 15% to 20% of those sequences were non-productive. What the authors observed across the whole study: For the cohort, immune exposure information was limited to CMV serostatus. Compared with the 666-donor mean, donors in an Asian-associated ancestry cluster had fewer N-insertions in productive TCRs, according to a later genetic analysis. At a false discovery rate of 0.05, a later analysis linked fewer than 20,000 TCR beta sequences to specific HLA alleles. A later analysis found that HLA-associated TCR beta chains were more clonally expanded and had lower generation probabilities than equally common non-associated chains. Several of the top co-occurrence clusters appeared to be linked to parvovirus B19, influenza, CMV and Epstein-Barr virus, according to a later analysis. Because HLA typing was unavailable for some donors at each locus, only the typed subset was used in association tests. Sequencing depth was assumed to be roughly uniform across donors in the presence/absence analyses, though that assumption may not hold. Correlated functional status among segregating V segments might reflect linkage disequilibrium, but an unknown experimental factor could not be ruled out. A cluster of highly shared sequence variants was judged likely to represent a technical artifact of the sequencing pipeline. A total of 150 to 200 TCR beta chains were listed by the study as associated with cytomegalovirus. A further reported finding was that TCR beta sequences accurately predicted the HLA-A and HLA-B alleles for most subjects in the first cohort. The classifier was reported to diagnose cytomegalovirus status with high specificity and sensitivity in both the original and validation cohorts. Three of the identified cytomegalovirus-associated TCR beta chains were confirmed in vitro to be specific for cytomegalovirus antigens. According to a later analysis, TCR association rates differed among HLA loci, with DRB1 alleles showing the most associated TCRs and HLA-C alleles showing the fewest. When HLA alleles, especially DR and DQ, strongly co-occurred, attributing TCR associations to individual alleles was difficult. About 17 rarely observed V segments, including chromosome 9 orphons, were excluded from the earlier analysis of approximately 500 of the donors because counts were too low. V-gene and J-gene trimming of TCR beta chains was associated with a missense DCLRE1C variant in a later genetic analysis, and the association was replicated in an independent cohort. Most TCR sequences were seen in very few donors, while some public TCRs were found in many individuals. This cohort had only TCR beta chains sequenced, and the lack of alpha or paired-chain data limited which features could be detected. In an earlier analysis of some 540 of the donors, most TCR beta V segments appeared in productive rearrangements about 87% or about 30% of the time, broadly matching IMGT annotations. According to the authors, the approach could potentially be generalized to other disease states and immunological phenotypes. A later analysis found that most CMV-associated TCR beta chains appeared HLA-restricted, with HLA associations seemingly driven largely by CMV exposure.

The method was the immunoSEQ multiplex PCR assay. A mixture of 60 forward primers for TCR Vbeta segments and 13 reverse primers for TCR Jbeta segments was used in the multiplex PCR. Amplification of the CDR3 region of rearranged TCR beta genes was performed with a multiplex PCR assay on genomic DNA. On the Illumina HiSeq System, the amplified TCR beta libraries were sequenced as 87-base-pair reads. In the source study's methods: A later analysis tallied 75 million to 85 million unique TCR beta chains across the 650 to 750 repertoires, and 10 million to 11 million of those chains were shared by two or more donors. A nearest-neighbor algorithm error-corrected the raw reads and collapsed the reads into unique sequences, merging closely related sequences to remove PCR and sequencing errors. V, D and J gene segments were assigned by aligning CDR3 sequences to IMGT reference sequences. For a sequence to be retained, a match of at least six nucleotides was required to both a V gene segment and a J gene segment. Rearrangements were classified as productive when the CDR3 lacked stop codons and remained in frame with V and J, and all other rearrangements were classified as non-productive. CDR3 was defined according to IMGT convention as the region running from the second conserved V-encoded cysteine to the conserved J-encoded phenylalanine. The earlier analysis of some 550 of the donors excluded any sequence lacking an unambiguous match to a single V gene segment. An earlier analysis of roughly 590 of the donors called V segments functional above 56.7% productive rearrangements and segregating when the between-donor standard deviation exceeded 5%. A statistical classification framework was built to diagnose cytomegalovirus status from the catalog of TCR beta chain sequences. A later analysis assigned V and J genes by comparing TCR nucleotide sequences with IMGT/GENE-DB human TR gene sequences. The TCRdist pipeline was used in a later analysis to assign CDR3 sequences and most-parsimonious VDJ recombination scenarios. A later analysis defined each TCR beta chain by its CDR3 amino acid sequence plus V-gene family, and excluded reads lacking a unique V-gene family. A later analysis removed 592 highly shared, low-generation-probability nucleotide sequences to deal with suspected cross-contamination and a sequencing artifact. For each public chain, a later analysis derived a clonal expansion index from normalized ranks of inferred template counts within each repertoire. Generation probabilities in a later analysis came from a VDJ recombination model fitted to out-of-frame rearrangements, and those results were checked against IGoR. In a later analysis, TCR-TCR, TCR-HLA and TCR-CMV co-occurrence was scored with hypergeometric tests, and a repertoire-size bias correction was applied to TCR pairs. In a later analysis, false discovery rates were estimated by permuting HLA or CMV assignments 20 times. In a later analysis, co-occurring TCRs were grouped using DBSCAN, with TCRdist sequence similarity added in when clustering inside HLA-allele-positive subsets. Co-occurrence clustering excluded repertoires with fewer than 30,000 or more than 120,000 public chains, plus five with anomalous nucleotide sharing. This is the immuneACCESS table as TCRdb keeps it, with only in-frame sequences that have V and J called. A part of the clones is gone; compared with another copy, unresolved V genes explain less than half, and the rest is unexplained. The D gene and trimming were derived from the DNA, and the V and J assignments and clone size from that table. In this sample the table shows 150,000 to 200,000 clones, approximately 83% of which occur a single time. Approximately 2.8% of the sample lies in the top ten.

A word on this clone: Which antigen it targets is not known. The sample holds no much larger clone one base away, and base qualities are not on file.

In total, approximately 690 healthy bone marrow donors made up the cohort. At the time of sampling, every cohort member was nominally healthy, though immune exposures that went unrecorded were likely present. The donor tested CMV seronegative, placing the donor among the roughly 340 seronegative members of the cohort. A peripheral blood sample was collected from each donor, and TCR beta sequencing was performed on peripheral blood mononuclear cells. The Qiagen DNeasy Blood Extraction Kit was used to extract genomic DNA from the blood cell samples. Sequencing was carried out using PBMCs. The sequence came from a male donor in good health and CMV-seronegative.

The CDR3 reads CASSDRSGTSGSSEQFF. The bases are TGCGCCAGCAGCGATAGATCCGGGACTAGCGGGAGTAGTGAGCAGTTCTTC. The chain was built from TRBV4-1 and TRBJ2-1; TRBD2 lines up with 14 middle nucleotides. The germline V gene supplies CDR1 MGHRA and CDR2 YSYEKL. From the cysteine up to the phenylalanine, the CDR3 has a length of 17 residues. The kept DNA is CDR3 alone, 51 bases in frame from the first base. Trimming leaves V shorter by 5 bases and J shorter by 9 bases, with the junction holding 12 bases beyond the gene matches.